The 10 T cell receptor beta chains listed next were all sequenced from one sample in a study of blood T cell repertoires in COVID-19. Repertoires were generated with immunoSEQ multiplex PCR, while TCRdb's copy carries only in-frame clones and drops some. This table has over 100,000 clones, roughly 86% appearing once. Sequencing input: peripheral blood. The receptor set was obtained from a man in his forties or fifties with active or convalescent COVID-19.

The gene calls are TRBV25-1 and TRBJ1-4; weak D call: TRBD1 (6 bases). V lost 7 bases to trimming and J lost 8 bases, with 14 bases between them. The CDR3 is made up of 13 amino acids. Germline loops: CDR1 MGHDK, CDR2 SYGVNS. CDR3 protein: CASTRDIFEKLFF. In nucleotides, the CDR3 is TGTGCCAGCACTCGGGACATTTTCGAAAAACTGTTTTTT.

V usage is TRBV28 and J usage is TRBJ2-5; tentative D call: TRBD1 (6 bases). The CDR3 is 14 residues long. The V end was cut by 4 bases, the J end by 9 bases, with 18 bases between. Germline loops: CDR1 MDHEN, CDR2 SYDVKM. The DNA for the CDR3 is TGTGCCAGCAGTTCGCACAGGATAGGGGGTTCCCAGTACTTC. It translates to CASSSHRIGGSQYF.

The chain couples TRBV28 to TRBJ2-5; TRBD1 matches 8 bases. Germline lookup yields CDR1 MDHEN and CDR2 SYDVKM. This CDR3 has 15 amino acids. Trimming cost V 6 bases and J 5 bases; bases outside gene matches: 11. The CDR3 here is CASSLGRGLWETQYF. CDR3 nucleotides: TGTGCCAGCAGCCTGGGCAGGGGGCTGTGGGAGACCCAGTACTTC.

The rearrangement links TRBV18 to TRBJ1-3, with 7 bases fitting TRBD1. The CDR3 spans 16 residues. Unmatched junction bases numbered 5, after V lost 3 bases and J lost 0 bases. Germline V gene lookup returns CDR1 KGHSH and CDR2 LQKENI. This CDR3 is CASSPLRGLSGNTIYF. The CDR3 DNA is TGTGCCAGCTCACCTCTGAGGGGGCTCTCTGGAAACACCATATATTTT.

The chain is built from TRBV28 and TRBJ1-2; D call uncertain. Germline lookup yields CDR1 MDHEN and CDR2 SYDVKM. The ends were cut back, 10 bases at V and 5 bases at J, with 11 bases in the middle. CDR3 length: 11 residues. The chain's CDR3 is CATRTGYGYTF. The DNA for the CDR3 is TGTGCCACCCGAACGGGATATGGCTACACCTTC.

There are a few counts of this clone. V usage is TRBV6-1 and J usage is TRBJ2-7; 7 bases align to TRBD2. Germline lookup yields CDR1 MNHNS and CDR2 SASEGT. V gave up 3 bases and J gave up 1 base; unmatched junction bases: 3. The CDR3 spans 14 residues. The CDR3 region has the DNA TGTGCCAGCAGTGAGGGGGGGGAATCCTACGAGCAGTACGTC. Protein sequence: CASSEGGESYEQYV.

This clone was recorded a few times. V and J are TRBV27 and TRBJ2-2, with 14 bases identical to TRBD2. This CDR3 spans 16 amino acids. The J segment lost 6 bases and the V segment lost 5 bases, leaving 5 bases of the junction unmatched. The germline V gene has CDR1 MNHEY and CDR2 SMNVEV (reference sequence). The CDR3 loop reads CASSPRLAGGAGELFF. In DNA, the CDR3 is TGTGCCAGCAGTCCCCGACTAGCGGGGGGGGCCGGGGAGCTGTTTTTT.

The V call is TRBV9, the J call TRBJ1-4; 9 positions match TRBD1. Germline CDR1 is SGDLS and CDR2 is YYNGEE. The V gene end was trimmed by 4 bases and the J gene end by 8 bases; junction bases not matched to a gene: 6. This CDR3 has 14 amino acids. The CDR3 is CASSPGTGTEKLFF. CDR3 coding DNA: TGTGCCAGCAGCCCCGGGACAGGGACCGAAAAACTGTTTTTT. Combining the CDR3 with reference TRBV9 and TRBJ1-4 gives the whole variable domain DSGVTQTPKHLITATGQRVTLRCSPRSGDLSVYWYQQSLDQGLQFLIQYYNGEERAKGNILERFSAQQFPDLHSELNLSSLELGDSALYFCASSPGTGTEKLFFGSGTQLSVL.

The rearrangement joins TRBV21-1 to TRBJ1-6. TRBV21-1 is tagged as a pseudogene. The CDR3 loop spans 12 amino acids. The CDR3 sequence is CASSKERVTLHF. The CDR3 DNA reads TGTGCCAGCAGCAAAGAGAGGGTAACCCTCCACTTT.

CDR3 bases: TGTGCCAGCAGCCAATATGACGGAGCGAACACCGGGGAGCTGTTTTTT. Translated, it gives CASSQYDGANTGELFF. This sequence joins TRBV3-1 (or the pseudogene TRBV3-2) and TRBJ2-2; no definite D call. The CDR3 is 16 residues long. CDR1 LGHDT and CDR2 YNNKEL come from the germline V gene (reference sequence). The V and J ends lost 2 bases and 0 bases respectively, with 10 bases between them.